One sample yielded the 20 T cell receptor beta chains listed below, sequenced in a study of cytomegalovirus exposure and HLA in healthy donors. The PCR made use of 60 Vbeta and 13 Jbeta primers. Produced via immunoSEQ multiplex PCR; TCRdb's table is partial and in-frame only. The table lists about 300,000 clones, roughly 88% of them singletons. Source material: PBMCs. The receptors here all came from a man aged 35-49 years in good health and CMV-seropositive.

J is TRBJ2-1 and V is TRBV12-5; 8 nucleotides agree with TRBD2. Trimming at V came to 10 bases and at J to 8 bases, leaving 13 bases not matched to a gene. CDR3 length: 14 amino acids. Looked up from germline, CDR1 is LGHNT and CDR2 is FRNRAP. The CDR3 loop is CATGRAGLADEQFF. The CDR3 DNA reads TGTGCTACCGGGAGGGCGGGATTAGCCGATGAGCAGTTCTTC.

The V gene is TRBV11-3, the J gene TRBJ2-1, with 7 bases that match TRBD2. Trimming took 5 bases from V and 9 from J; bases not matched to a gene: 19. Germline loops: CDR1 SGHNT, CDR2 YENEEA. The CDR3 length is 17 residues. The CDR3 DNA reads as TGTGCCAGCAGCAGCTTAGGACGTGAGGGAGGGCCTGGTGAGCAGTTCTTC. It encodes CASSSLGREGGPGEQFF.

The gene calls are TRBV6-5 and TRBJ1-3, with 7 bases fitting TRBD1. The CDR3 consists of 14 residues. Germline trimming cut 4 bases from V and 4 bases from J; bases unmatched to any gene: 4. Germline CDR1 and CDR2: MNHEY and SVGAGI. This CDR3 is CASSLQGWGNTIYF. As DNA, the CDR3 is TGTGCCAGCAGTTTACAGGGGTGGGGAAACACCATATATTTT.

For this clone: The same CDR3 also results from other DNA sequences found in this sample. This sequence joins TRBV5-1 and TRBJ2-3; TRBD2 matches at 11 bases. Per the germline V gene, CDR1 is SGHRS and CDR2 is YFSETQ. This CDR3 is 16 amino acids long. Germline trimming cut 4 bases from V and 3 bases from J; bases unmatched to any gene: 7. CDR3 coding DNA: TGCGCCAGCAGCACCGGGACTAGCGGACCGACAGATACGCAGTATTTT. Amino acids: CASSTGTSGPTDTQYF.

The chain carries TRBV29-1 and TRBJ2-5; perhaps TRBD1 as D (5 bases). Trimming cost V 0 bases and J 3 bases, with 11 bases left between them. Germline loops: CDR1 SQVTM, CDR2 ANQGSEA. The CDR3 consists of 14 residues. CDR3 protein: CSVEDGQGKETQYF. The CDR3 region has the DNA TGCAGCGTTGAAGATGGGCAGGGCAAAGAGACCCAGTACTTC. Supplemented by reference TRBV29-1 and TRBJ2-5, the full variable domain reads SAVISQKPSRDICQRGTSLTIQCQVDSQVTMMFWYRQQPGQSLTLIATANQGSEATYESGFVIDKFPISRPNLTFSTLTVSNMSPEDSSIYLCSVEDGQGKETQYFGPGTRLLVL.

The V and J genes are TRBV14 and TRBJ2-1, with 7 nucleotides matching TRBD2. Germline V gene sequence: CDR1 SGHDN, CDR2 FVKESK. The CDR3 consists of 16 residues. The junction had 7 bases not matched to a gene; V was cut back by 2 bases and J by 3 bases. The CDR3 here is CASSQLGGSIYNEQFF. Here the CDR3 DNA reads TGTGCCAGCAGCCAATTGGGCGGGAGCATCTACAATGAGCAGTTCTTC.

The chain uses TRBV7-8 and TRBJ1-1, with D unclear. V was trimmed by 5 bases and J by 3 bases, leaving 16 bases between them. This CDR3 contains 15 residues. In germline, CDR1 is SGHVS, CDR2 FQNEAQ. The CDR3 nucleotides are TGTGCCAGCAGCCGCGGCATTCGCAGAGACACTGAAGCTTTCTTT. Translated, it gives CASSRGIRRDTEAFF.

This rearrangement joins TRBV10-2 to TRBJ1-1, with a tentative D call TRBD1 (6 bases). Germline values: CDR1 WSHSY, CDR2 SAAADI. This CDR3 comprises 13 residues. Deletions cut 3 bases from V and 4 bases from J, with 9 bases between. In nucleotides, the CDR3 is TGCGCCAGCAGTGACACAGGGCCCACTGAAGCTTTCTTT. It yields the protein CASSDTGPTEAFF.

This chain connects TRBV15 to TRBJ2-3, with D possibly matching TRBD2 (5 bases). The CDR3 consists of 18 residues. The V and J ends lost 2 bases and 2 bases respectively, with 20 bases between them. Germline V gives CDR1 LNHNV, CDR2 YYDKDF (reference sequence). As DNA, the CDR3 is TGTGCCACCAGCAGATTCCTAGTAACTGAGCGGTACACAGATACGCAGTATTTT. Translation gives CATSRFLVTERYTDTQYF.

This rearrangement joins TRBV19 to TRBJ2-7, with D perhaps matching TRBD1 (6 bases). This CDR3 has 12 residues. The germline gives CDR1 LNHDA, CDR2 SQIVND (reference sequence). Trimming took off 3 bases at V and 6 bases at J, with 9 bases between the two ends. The CDR3 loop is CASSIGTREQYF. For the CDR3, the DNA is TGTGCCAGTAGTATTGGGACACGCGAGCAGTACTTC. The full variable domain, with the rest looked up from reference TRBV19 and TRBJ2-7, is DGGITQSPKYLFRKEGQNVTLSCEQNLNHDAMYWYRQDPGQGLRLIYYSQIVNDFQKGDIAEGYSVSREKKESFPLTVTSAQKNPTAFYLCASSIGTREQYFGPGTRLTVT.

The V and J genes are TRBV28 and TRBJ2-7; a possible D gene is TRBD1 (5 bases). The CDR3 spans 14 residues. Between the trimmed V and J ends, which lost 5 bases and 2 bases, there was a span of 13 bases. Germline CDR1 MDHEN, CDR2 SYDVKM. In DNA, the CDR3 is TGTGCCAGCAGTCCGACAGTTCCCCCCTACGAGCAGTACTTC. This translates into CASSPTVPPYEQYF.

The chain employs TRBV10-3 and TRBJ2-1; 13 bases line up with TRBD2. Trimming cost V 4 bases and J 5 bases; bases outside gene matches: 2. Germline CDR1 ENHRY, CDR2 SYGVKD. CDR3 size: 15 residues. The DNA of the CDR3 is TGTGCCATCAGTGGGGGACTAGCGGGGAACAATGAGCAGTTCTTC. Translation: CAISGGLAGNNEQFF.

The V call is TRBV28, the J call TRBJ2-5, with 8 bases aligning to TRBD2. The assigned J gene may be wrong: the sequence end matches TRBJ2-7 better. Germline V gene lookup returns CDR1 MDHEN and CDR2 SYDVKM. The CDR3 consists of 14 residues. In nucleotides, the CDR3 is TGTGCCAGCAGTCCCAGCGGGAGAGGCTACGAGCAGTACTTC. This sequence encodes CASSPSGRGYEQYF.

This chain joins TRBV6-5 and TRBJ1-2; D not resolved. The CDR3 runs to 13 residues. Trimming removed 6 bases at V and 3 bases at J, with 11 bases between. CDR1 is MNHEY, CDR2 SVGAGI, per germline. The CDR3 spells CASRMVGDYGYTF. CDR3 DNA sequence: TGTGCCAGCAGGATGGTCGGGGACTATGGCTACACCTTC.

This clone came up once. This chain uses TRBV9 with TRBJ2-7, with a tentative D call TRBD1 (5 bases). Trimming shortened V by 0 bases and J by 6 bases, and 13 bases separated the two germline ends. The CDR3 has 14 residues. CDR1 and CDR2 (germline): SGDLS, YYNGEE. The CDR3 DNA sequence: TGTGCCAGCAGCGTAGGACTCGACAGCCTCGAGCAGTACTTC. Its protein product is CASSVGLDSLEQYF.

V usage is TRBV2 and J usage is TRBJ1-2; D not certain. Germline V gives CDR1 SNHLY, CDR2 FYNNEI. V dropped 3 bases and J dropped 0 bases, with 8 bases sitting between them. This CDR3 contains 14 residues. The CDR3 spells CASSEAPANYGYTF. Written as DNA, the CDR3 is TGTGCCAGCAGTGAGGCACCCGCTAACTATGGCTACACCTTC.

The gene calls are TRBV6-5 and TRBJ2-7; TRBD1 agrees at 11 bases. The junction had 3 bases not matched to a gene; V was cut back by 6 bases and J by 5 bases. CDR3 length: 13 amino acids. Germline lookup yields CDR1 MNHEY and CDR2 SVGAGI. The CDR3 DNA follows: TGTGCCAGCAGAGGACAGGGGGCCCACGAGCAGTACTTC. Its translation is CASRGQGAHEQYF.

The chain links TRBV28 to TRBJ2-2; 10 positions agree with TRBD2. The CDR3 sequence is 16 residues long. Germline V lookup: CDR1 MDHEN, CDR2 SYDVKM. V lost 6 bases and J lost 3; bases outside the gene matches: 7. DNA for the CDR3: TGTGCCAGCAGCATAACTAGCGGGACGTACACCGGGGAGCTGTTTTTT. Protein product: CASSITSGTYTGELFF.

This rearrangement joins TRBV6-1 to TRBJ1-4; no definite D call. The germline gives CDR1 MNHNS, CDR2 SASEGT. This CDR3 has 17 amino acids. Trimming stripped 1 base from V and 0 bases from J, with 12 bases between. The CDR3 loop reads CASSEGVSAATNEKLFF. CDR3 nucleotide sequence: TGTGCCAGCAGTGAAGGGGTTAGCGCGGCAACTAATGAAAAACTGTTTTTT.

V usage is TRBV18 and J usage is TRBJ2-5; a weak D match, TRBD1 (5 bases). With 2 bases removed from V and 4 bases from J, the gap between germline ends came to 8 bases. In germline, CDR1 is KGHSH, CDR2 LQKENI. This CDR3 contains 13 residues. The CDR3: CASSPGASETQYF. CDR3 DNA sequence: TGTGCCAGCTCACCAGGGGCGTCAGAGACCCAGTACTTC.